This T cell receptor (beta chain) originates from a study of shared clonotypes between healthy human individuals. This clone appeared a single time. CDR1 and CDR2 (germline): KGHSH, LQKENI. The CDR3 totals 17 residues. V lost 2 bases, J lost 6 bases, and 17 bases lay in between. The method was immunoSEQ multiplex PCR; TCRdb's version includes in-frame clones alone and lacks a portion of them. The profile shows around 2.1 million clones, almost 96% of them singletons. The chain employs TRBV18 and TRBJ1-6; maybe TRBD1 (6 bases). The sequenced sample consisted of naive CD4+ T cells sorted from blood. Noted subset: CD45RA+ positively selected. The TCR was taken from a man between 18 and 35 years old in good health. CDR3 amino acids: CASSPSEYRVLNSPLHF. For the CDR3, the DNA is TGTGCCAGCTCACCATCTGAGTACAGGGTCCTTAATTCACCCCTCCACTTT.